What follows describes a single T cell receptor (beta chain). This entry belongs to a study of blood T cell repertoires in COVID-19. Study in general: COVID-19 samples, acute and convalescent, were from the United States, Italy and Spain.

The CDR3 is made up of 18 amino acids. The germline V gene encodes CDR1 MNHEY and CDR2 SVGEGT. V lost 4 bases, J lost 1 base, and 9 bases stayed unmatched. The authors' processing: Estimation of nucleated cell counts was performed using reference gene primer amplification. Data came from immunoSEQ multiplex PCR; TCRdb stores just in-frame clones and leaves some out. The DNA was the basis for D and trimming; V, J and clone size are from that table. Here the sample spans more than 250,000 clones, approximately 88% being singletons. In Seattle, patients joined the study during active infection and were tracked longitudinally.

Sequenced input: peripheral blood. The chain employs TRBV6-2 or TRBV6-3 and TRBJ2-5, with 13 bases that match TRBD2. The source of this sequence is a woman in her 30s with COVID-19, enrolled during active disease. CDR3 bases: TGTGCCAGCAGTTTTCAACTAGCGGGGGGGCCTGCCCAAGAGACCCAGTACTTC. Residues: CASSFQLAGGPAQETQYF.